Listed below are T cell receptor beta chains from one sample, sequenced in a study of OX40 agonist ivuxolimab in advanced cancers. Libraries were prepared by immunoSEQ multiplex PCR; TCRdb keeps only in-frame clonotypes and omits some of them. This sample yields 45,000 to 55,000 clones, of which 65% to 90% are seen a single time; 5.5% to 8% belongs to the top ten. This material consisted of CD4+ or CD8+ T cells sorted from blood, taken in a trial of the OX40 agonist ivuxolimab. These receptors were obtained from an adult with an advanced solid tumor such as melanoma, head and neck, liver or kidney cancer. Each CDR3 is given with its conserved first and last residue. Fields, in order: D gene, J gene, V gene, clone size, CDR3 protein, CDR3 DNA. A D gene is named only where the DNA matches it firmly. For some rows the clone size is stated as once, few or many, or as a class when expanded; others skip it.

>-|TRBJ2-7|TRBV13|-
CASSLTGLSEQYF
TGTGCCAGCAGCTTGACGGGCCTGAGCGAGCAGTACTTC
>-|TRBJ1-6|TRBV5-4|few
CASSLDGYSPLHF
TGTGCCAGCAGCCTGGACGGATATTCACCCCTCCACTTT
>-|TRBJ1-3|TRBV4-1|-
CASSQQPGASGNTIYF
TGCGCCAGCAGCCAACAACCCGGGGCCTCTGGAAACACCATATATTTT
>TRBD1|TRBJ1-1|TRBV7-8|-
CASSFAGGSEAFF
TGTGCCAGCAGCTTCGCAGGGGGCAGTGAAGCTTTCTTT
>TRBD2|TRBJ2-5|TRBV6-5|-
CASSYSTGGQETQYF
TGTGCCAGCAGTTACTCGACGGGGGGCCAAGAGACCCAGTACTTC
>-|TRBJ2-2|TRBV13|few
CASSLGSGELFF
TGTGCCAGCAGCTTAGGTTCCGGGGAGCTGTTTTTT
>-|TRBJ1-5|TRBV6-1|-
CASSEALGMAPQHF
TGTGCCAGCAGTGAAGCGCTCGGAATGGCGCCCCAGCATTTT
>TRBD1|TRBJ2-3|TRBV7-6|-
CASSFGTESTDTQYF
TGTGCCAGCAGCTTCGGGACAGAGAGCACAGATACGCAGTATTTT
>-|TRBJ1-5|TRBV16|-
CASSRDPPQNQPQHF
TGTGCCAGCAGCCGGGACCCACCCCAAAATCAGCCCCAGCATTTT
>-|TRBJ2-2|TRBV27|-
CASSLLSNTGELFF
TGTGCCAGCAGTTTATTGTCGAACACCGGGGAGCTGTTTTTT
>-|TRBJ2-6|TRBV27|-
CASSLSPEASGANVLTF
TGTGCCAGCAGTTTAAGCCCCGAGGCCTCTGGGGCCAACGTCCTGACTTTC
>-|TRBJ1-5|TRBV6-5|few
CASGGQPQHF
TGTGCCAGCGGGGGTCAGCCCCAGCATTTT
>-|TRBJ1-1|TRBV7-2|-
CASSLDPLGPDEAFF
TGTGCCAGCAGCTTAGACCCCTTAGGGCCAGATGAAGCTTTCTTT
>TRBD2|TRBJ2-7|TRBV27|-
CASSSGTSGYEQYF
TGTGCCAGCAGTTCGGGGACTAGCGGATACGAGCAGTACTTC
>-|TRBJ1-4|TRBV6-5|-
CASSDRDNEKLFF
TGTGCCAGCAGTGACCGGGATAATGAAAAACTGTTTTTT
>-|TRBJ2-7|TRBV27|-
CASSQDRNSYEQYF
TGTGCCAGCAGTCAAGACAGAAACTCCTACGAGCAGTACTTC
>-|TRBJ1-3|TRBV9|-
CASSDGQKTGNTIYF
TGTGCCAGCAGCGACGGACAGAAAACTGGAAACACCATATATTTT
>TRBD2|TRBJ2-1|TRBV4-1|-
CASSQTSGSYNEQFF
TGTGCCAGCAGCCAAACTAGCGGCTCCTACAATGAGCAGTTCTTC
>TRBD2|TRBJ2-1|TRBV9|-
CASSGVAGGHYDEQFF
TGTGCCAGTAGCGGGGTAGCGGGAGGGCATTATGATGAGCAGTTCTTC
>TRBD1|TRBJ1-3|TRBV9|many
CASSVTGGTLGNTIYF
TGTGCCAGCAGCGTAACAGGGGGCACTTTAGGAAACACCATATATTTT
>-|TRBJ1-1|TRBV9|-
CASSPEGRREAFF
TGTGCCAGCAGCCCCGAGGGAAGGAGGGAAGCTTTCTTT
>TRBD1|TRBJ1-2|TRBV27|-
CASSRGTGPGYTF
TGTGCCAGCAGTCGAGGGACAGGGCCTGGCTACACCTTC
>-|TRBJ2-5|TRBV5-1|once
CASSLIGLRGELQETQYF
TGCGCCAGCAGCTTGATAGGGTTGCGGGGAGAGTTACAAGAGACCCAGTACTTC
>TRBD2|TRBJ2-3|TRBV13|once
CASLGSTSGRSTDTQYF
TGTGCCAGTTTGGGTTCGACTAGCGGGAGAAGCACAGATACGCAGTATTTT
>TRBD1|TRBJ1-4|TRBV4-2|few
CASSQDRINEKLFF
TGTGCCAGCAGTCAGGACAGGATTAATGAAAAACTGTTTTTT